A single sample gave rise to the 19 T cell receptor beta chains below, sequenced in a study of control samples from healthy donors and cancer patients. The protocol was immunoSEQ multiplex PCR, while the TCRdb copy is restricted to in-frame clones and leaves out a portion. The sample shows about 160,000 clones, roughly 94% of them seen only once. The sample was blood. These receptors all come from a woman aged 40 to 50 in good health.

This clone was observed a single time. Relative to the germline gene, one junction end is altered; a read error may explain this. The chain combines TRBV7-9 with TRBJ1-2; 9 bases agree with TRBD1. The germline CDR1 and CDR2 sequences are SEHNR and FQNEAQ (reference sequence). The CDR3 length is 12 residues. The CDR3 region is CASSLGQGSFPF. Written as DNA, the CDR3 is TGTGCCAGCAGCTTGGGACAGGGATCTTTCCCCTTC.

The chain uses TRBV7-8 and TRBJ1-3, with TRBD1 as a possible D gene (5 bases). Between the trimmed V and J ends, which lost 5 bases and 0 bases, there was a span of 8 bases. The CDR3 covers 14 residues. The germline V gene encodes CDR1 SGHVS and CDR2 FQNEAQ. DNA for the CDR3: TGTGCCAGCAGCATCAGGGTCTCTGGAAACACCATATATTTT. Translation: CASSIRVSGNTIYF.

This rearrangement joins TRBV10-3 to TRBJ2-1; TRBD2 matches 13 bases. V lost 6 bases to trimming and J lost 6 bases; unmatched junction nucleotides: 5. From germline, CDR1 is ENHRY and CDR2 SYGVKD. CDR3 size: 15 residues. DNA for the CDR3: TGTGCCATCAGAACTAGCGGGGGGGCAAGCAATGAGCAGTTCTTC. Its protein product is CAIRTSGGASNEQFF.

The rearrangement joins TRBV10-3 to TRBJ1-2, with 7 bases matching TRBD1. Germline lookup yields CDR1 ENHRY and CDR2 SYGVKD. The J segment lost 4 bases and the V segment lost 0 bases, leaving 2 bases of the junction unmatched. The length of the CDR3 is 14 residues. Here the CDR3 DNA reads TGTGCCATCAGTGAGTCGAAGGGGGCCTATGGCTACACCTTC. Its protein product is CAISESKGAYGYTF.

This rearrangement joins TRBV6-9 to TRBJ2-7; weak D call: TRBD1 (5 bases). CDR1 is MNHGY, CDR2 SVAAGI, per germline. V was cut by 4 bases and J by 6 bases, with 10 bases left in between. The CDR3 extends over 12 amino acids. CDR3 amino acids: CASSCEGVEQYF. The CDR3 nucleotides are TGTGCCAGCAGTTGCGAAGGGGTCGAGCAGTACTTC.

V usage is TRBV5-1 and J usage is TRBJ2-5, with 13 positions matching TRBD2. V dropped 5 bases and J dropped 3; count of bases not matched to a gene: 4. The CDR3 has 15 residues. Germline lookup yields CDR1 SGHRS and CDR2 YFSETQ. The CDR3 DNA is TGCGCCAGCAGTTCGGGACTAGCGGGGAAAGAGACCCAGTACTTC. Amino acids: CASSSGLAGKETQYF.

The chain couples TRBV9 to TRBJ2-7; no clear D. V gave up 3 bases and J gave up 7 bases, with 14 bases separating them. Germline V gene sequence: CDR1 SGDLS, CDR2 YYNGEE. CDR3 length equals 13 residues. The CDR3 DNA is TGTGCCAGCAGCGACGGGTCCCCGAGTGAGCAGTACTTC. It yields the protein CASSDGSPSEQYF.

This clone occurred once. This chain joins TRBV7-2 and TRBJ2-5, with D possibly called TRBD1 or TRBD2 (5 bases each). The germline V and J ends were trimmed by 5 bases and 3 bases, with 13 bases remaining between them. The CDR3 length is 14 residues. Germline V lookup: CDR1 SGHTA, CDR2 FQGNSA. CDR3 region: CASSPRDGKETQYF. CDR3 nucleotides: TGTGCCAGCAGCCCCCGGGACGGCAAAGAGACCCAGTACTTC. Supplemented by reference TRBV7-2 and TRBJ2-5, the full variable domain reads GAGVSQSPSNKVTEKGKDVELRCDPISGHTALYWYRQSLGQGLEFLIYFQGNSAPDKSGLPSDRFSAERTGGSVSTLTIQRTQQEDSAVYLCASSPRDGKETQYFGPGTRLLVL.

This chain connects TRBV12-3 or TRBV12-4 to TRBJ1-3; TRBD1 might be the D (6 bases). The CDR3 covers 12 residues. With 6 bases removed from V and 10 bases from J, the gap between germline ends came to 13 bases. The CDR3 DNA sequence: TGTGCCAGCAGGACAGGAACCCTGACCATATATTTT. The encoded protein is CASRTGTLTIYF.

The CDR3 DNA reads as TGTGCCAGCAGCTTAGCCTGGGCAGGGAGGGATGGCTACACCTTC. This encodes CASSLAWAGRDGYTF. This rearrangement joins TRBV7-8 to TRBJ1-2; perhaps TRBD1 as D (5 bases). The germline CDR1 and CDR2 sequences are SGHVS and FQNEAQ. Trimming took off 0 bases at V and 6 bases at J, with 14 bases between the two ends. The CDR3 runs to 15 residues.

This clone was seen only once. The CDR3 DNA follows: TGTGCTAGTGGTACCCCGACAAGCACGGGGTACACTGAAGCTTTCTTT. Amino acids: CASGTPTSTGYTEAFF. The rearrangement links TRBV12-5 to TRBJ1-1; no reliable D call. The germline CDR1 and CDR2 sequences are LGHNT and FRNRAP. The CDR3 consists of 16 residues. Trimming shortened V by 5 bases and J by 3 bases, and 19 bases separated the two germline ends.

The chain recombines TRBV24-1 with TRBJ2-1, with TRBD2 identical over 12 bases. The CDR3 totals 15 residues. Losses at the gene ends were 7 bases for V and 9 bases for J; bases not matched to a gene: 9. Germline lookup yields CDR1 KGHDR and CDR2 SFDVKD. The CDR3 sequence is CATSPSSGGASEQFF. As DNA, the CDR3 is TGTGCCACCAGCCCTTCTAGCGGGGGGGCATCTGAGCAGTTCTTC.

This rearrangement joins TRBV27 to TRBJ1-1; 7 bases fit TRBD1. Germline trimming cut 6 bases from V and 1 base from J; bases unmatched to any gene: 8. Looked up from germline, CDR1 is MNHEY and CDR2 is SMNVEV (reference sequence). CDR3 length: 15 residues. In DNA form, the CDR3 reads TGTGCCAGCAGACAACAGGGGTCTGCGAACACTGAAGCTTTCTTT. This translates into CASRQQGSANTEAFF.

The CDR3 DNA reads TGTGCCAGCAGTTTCCGCACTGAAGCTTTCTTT. As protein: CASSFRTEAFF. The V call is TRBV12-3 or TRBV12-4, the J call TRBJ1-1; D unresolved. CDR3 length: 11 amino acids. Trimming cost V 3 bases and J 4 bases, with 3 bases left between them.

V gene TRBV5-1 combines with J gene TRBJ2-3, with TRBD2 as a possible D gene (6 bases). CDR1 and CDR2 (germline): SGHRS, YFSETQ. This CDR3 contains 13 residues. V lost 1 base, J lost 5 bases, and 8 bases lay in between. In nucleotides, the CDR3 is TGCGCCAGCAGCTTGCTGCGGGGAGATACGCAGTATTTT. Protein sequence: CASSLLRGDTQYF.

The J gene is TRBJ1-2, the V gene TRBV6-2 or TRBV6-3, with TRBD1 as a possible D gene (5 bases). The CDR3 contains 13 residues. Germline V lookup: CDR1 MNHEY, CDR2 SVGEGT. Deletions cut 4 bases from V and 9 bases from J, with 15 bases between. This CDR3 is CASSWPGIPSYTF. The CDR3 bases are TGTGCCAGCAGTTGGCCAGGGATTCCTAGCTACACCTTC.

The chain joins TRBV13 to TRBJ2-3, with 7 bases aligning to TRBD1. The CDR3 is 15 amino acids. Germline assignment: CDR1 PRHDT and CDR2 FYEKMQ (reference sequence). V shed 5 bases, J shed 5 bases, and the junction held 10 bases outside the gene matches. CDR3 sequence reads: CASSPPDRERDTQYF. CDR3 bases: TGTGCCAGCAGCCCGCCAGACAGGGAACGAGATACGCAGTATTTT. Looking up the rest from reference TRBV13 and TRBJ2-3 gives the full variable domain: AAGVIQSPRHLIKEKRETATLKCYPIPRHDTVYWYQQGPGQDPQFLISFYEKMQSDKGSIPDRFSAQQFSDYHSELNMSSLELGDSALYFCASSPPDRERDTQYFGPGTRLTVL.

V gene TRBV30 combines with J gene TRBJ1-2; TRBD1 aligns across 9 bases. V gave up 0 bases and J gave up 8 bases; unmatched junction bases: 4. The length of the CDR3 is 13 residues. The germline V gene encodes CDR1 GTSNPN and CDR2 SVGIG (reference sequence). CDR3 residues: CAWSVQGALGYTF. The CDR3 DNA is TGTGCCTGGAGTGTACAGGGGGCGCTCGGCTACACCTTC.

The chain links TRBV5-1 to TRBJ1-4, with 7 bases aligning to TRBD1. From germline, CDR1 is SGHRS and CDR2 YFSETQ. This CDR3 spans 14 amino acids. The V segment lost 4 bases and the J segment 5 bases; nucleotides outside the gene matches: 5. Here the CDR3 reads CASSPATGNEKLFF. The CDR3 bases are TGCGCCAGCAGCCCAGCGACAGGGAATGAAAAACTGTTTTTT.